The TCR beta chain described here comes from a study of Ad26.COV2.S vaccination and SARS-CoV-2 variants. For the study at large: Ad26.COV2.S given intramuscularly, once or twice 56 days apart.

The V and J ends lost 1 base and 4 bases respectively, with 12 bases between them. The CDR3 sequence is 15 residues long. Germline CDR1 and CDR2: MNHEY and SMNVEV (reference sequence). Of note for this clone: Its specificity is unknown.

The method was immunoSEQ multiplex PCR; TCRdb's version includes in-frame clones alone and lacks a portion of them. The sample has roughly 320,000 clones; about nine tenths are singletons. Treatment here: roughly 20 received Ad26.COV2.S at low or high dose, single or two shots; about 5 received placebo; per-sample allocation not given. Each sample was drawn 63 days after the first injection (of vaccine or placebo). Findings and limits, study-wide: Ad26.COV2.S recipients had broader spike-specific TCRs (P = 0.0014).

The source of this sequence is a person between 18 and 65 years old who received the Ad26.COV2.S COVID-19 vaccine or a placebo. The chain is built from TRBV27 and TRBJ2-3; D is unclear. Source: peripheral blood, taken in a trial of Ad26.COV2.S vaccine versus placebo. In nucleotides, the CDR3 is TGTGCCAGCAGTTTATTAGGGAAGAAAGCAGATACGCAGTATTTT. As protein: CASSLLGKKADTQYF.